This TCR beta chain was sequenced for a study of human T cells and chemical hapten exposure. The ends were cut back, 3 bases at V and 7 bases at J, with 9 bases in the middle. Germline CDR1 reads SGHTA; CDR2 reads FQGNSA. CDR3 length equals 13 residues. Stated time point: patch test 1, 2 weeks after DPC sensitization. The treatment denotes: therapeutic diphenylcyclopropenone sensitization with weekly scalp DPC. This clonotype appeared many times. A single record per CDR3 protein comes from TCRdb applying MiXCR to the RACE reads. The table includes 380,000 or so distinct CDR3 sequences, roughly 4.8% detected once.

J is TRBJ1-4 and V is TRBV7-2; no definite D call. The source material was whole blood, sampled in connection with sensitization to the hapten diphenylcyclopropenone (DPC). This TCR derives from a woman in her 50s with alopecia areata. Some clones in this sample may be carry-over from other donors' samples. CDR3 sequence: CASSLDPAEKLFF. The CDR3, as DNA: TGTGCCAGCAGCTTGGATCCGGCTGAAAAACTGTTTTTT.